One and the same sample provided the 7 T cell receptor beta chains below, sequenced in a study of OX40 agonist ivuxolimab in advanced cancers. Libraries were prepared by immunoSEQ multiplex PCR; TCRdb keeps only in-frame clonotypes and omits some of them. The data show 36,000 or so clones, with around 77% seen just once and under 25% held by the top ten. The source was CD4+ or CD8+ T cells sorted from blood, collected in a trial of the OX40 agonist ivuxolimab. The receptors derive from an adult with an advanced solid tumor such as melanoma, head and neck, liver or kidney cancer.

In the case of this clone: Within the sample, other DNA sequences also encode this same CDR3. The V gene is TRBV5-1, the J gene TRBJ2-1, with a possible D match to TRBD2 (6 bases). V dropped 0 bases and J dropped 7 bases, with 14 bases sitting between them. Per germline, CDR1 SGHRS and CDR2 YFSETQ. The CDR3 spans 15 residues. CDR3 in amino acids: CASSLGRSDYNEQFF. Written as DNA, the CDR3 is TGCGCCAGCAGCTTGGGGAGGTCGGACTATAATGAGCAGTTCTTC. The full variable domain, completed using reference TRBV5-1 and TRBJ2-1, is KAGVTQTPRYLIKTRGQQVTLSCSPISGHRSVSWYQQTPGQGLQFLFEYFSETQRNKGNFPGRFSGRQFSNSRSEMNVSTLELGDSALYLCASSLGRSDYNEQFFGPGTRLTVL.

The chain links TRBV6-1 to TRBJ2-7; the D gene could be TRBD1 or TRBD2 (5 bases each). The ends were cut back, 5 bases at V and 4 bases at J, with 15 bases in the middle. CDR3 size: 14 residues. Germline values: CDR1 MNHNS, CDR2 SASEGT. The CDR3 DNA sequence: TGTGCCAGCAGTATACCGGGACGGTATTACGAGCAGTACTTC. Protein: CASSIPGRYYEQYF.

The chain links TRBV7-9 to TRBJ1-1; 7 nucleotides line up with TRBD1. The V gene's germline CDR1 is SEHNR and CDR2 FQNEAQ (reference sequence). Unmatched junction bases numbered 6, after V lost 4 bases and J lost 1 base. The CDR3 has 15 residues. CDR3 coding DNA: TGTGCCAGCAGCTCCAGAGACAGGGCGAACACTGAAGCTTTCTTT. This gives the protein CASSSRDRANTEAFF.

There are many counts of this clone. The chain uses TRBV5-6 and TRBJ1-1, with 9 positions matching TRBD1. Germline CDR1 is SGHDT and CDR2 is YYEEEE. The CDR3 is made up of 15 amino acids. After removal of 0 bases from V and 4 bases from J, the junction contained 4 bases not matched to a gene. CDR3 protein: CASSLGQGGITEAFF. The DNA for the CDR3 is TGTGCCAGCAGCTTGGGACAGGGGGGTATCACTGAAGCTTTCTTT.

V gene TRBV11-3 combines with J gene TRBJ2-1; 9 bases are a match to TRBD2. This CDR3 region has 15 residues. The V gene end was trimmed by 5 bases and the J gene end by 9 bases; junction bases not matched to a gene: 11. CDR1 is SGHNT and CDR2 is YENEEA in the germline V gene. The CDR3, as DNA: TGTGCCAGCAGCCCCGGCGATAGCGGGGGTTTTGAGCAGTTCTTC. Its translation: CASSPGDSGGFEQFF.

CDR3 sequence reads: CASSSRTSEQFF. The CDR3 nucleotides read TGTGCCAGCAGTTCCAGGACATCCGAGCAGTTCTTC. V gene TRBV27 combines with J gene TRBJ2-1, with D possibly matching TRBD1 (5 bases). Trimming took off 4 bases at V and 10 bases at J, with 11 bases between the two ends. CDR1 and CDR2 (germline): MNHEY, SMNVEV (reference sequence). The CDR3 is made up of 12 amino acids.

The chain uses TRBV7-3 and TRBJ2-5, with D possibly being TRBD1 (6 bases). The CDR3 length is 13 residues. Trimming pared 5 bases from V and 3 bases from J, leaving 10 bases between. Germline CDR1 reads SGHTA; CDR2 reads FQGTGA. CDR3 nucleotides: TGTGCCAGCAGCACTGGGACAAAAGAGACCCAGTACTTC. Its protein is CASSTGTKETQYF.